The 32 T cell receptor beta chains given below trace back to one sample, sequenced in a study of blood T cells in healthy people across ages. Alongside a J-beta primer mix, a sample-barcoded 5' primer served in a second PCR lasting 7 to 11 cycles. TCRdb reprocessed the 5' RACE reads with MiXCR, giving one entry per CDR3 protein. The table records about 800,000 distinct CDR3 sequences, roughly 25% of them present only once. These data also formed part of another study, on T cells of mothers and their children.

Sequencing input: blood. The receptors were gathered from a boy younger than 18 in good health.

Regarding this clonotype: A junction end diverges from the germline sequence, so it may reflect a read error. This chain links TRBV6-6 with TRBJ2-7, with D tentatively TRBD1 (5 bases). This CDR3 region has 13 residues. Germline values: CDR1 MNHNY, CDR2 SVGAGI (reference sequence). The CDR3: CASSYSQGYEQYF. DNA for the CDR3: TGTGCCAGCAGTTACTCCCAGGGATACGAGCAATACTTC.

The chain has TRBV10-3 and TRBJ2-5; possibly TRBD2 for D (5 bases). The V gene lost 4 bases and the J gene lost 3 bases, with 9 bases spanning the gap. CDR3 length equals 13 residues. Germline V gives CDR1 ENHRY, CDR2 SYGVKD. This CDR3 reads CAISGGGEETQYF. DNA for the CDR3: TGTGCCATCAGTGGCGGAGGTGAAGAGACCCAGTACTTC.

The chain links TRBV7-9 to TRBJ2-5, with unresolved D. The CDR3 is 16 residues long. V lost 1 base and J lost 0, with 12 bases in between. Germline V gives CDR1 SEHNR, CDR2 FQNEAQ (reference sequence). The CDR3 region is CASSLGPGAYQETQYF. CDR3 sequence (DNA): TGTGCCAGCAGCTTAGGCCCAGGAGCCTACCAAGAGACCCAGTACTTC.

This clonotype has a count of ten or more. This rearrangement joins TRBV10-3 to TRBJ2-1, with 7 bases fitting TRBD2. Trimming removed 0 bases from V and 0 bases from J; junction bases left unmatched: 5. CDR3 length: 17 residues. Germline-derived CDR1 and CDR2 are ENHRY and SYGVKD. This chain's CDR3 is CAISESIRGSSYNEQFF. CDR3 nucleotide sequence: TGTGCCATCAGTGAGTCCATACGCGGGAGCTCCTACAATGAGCAGTTCTTC.

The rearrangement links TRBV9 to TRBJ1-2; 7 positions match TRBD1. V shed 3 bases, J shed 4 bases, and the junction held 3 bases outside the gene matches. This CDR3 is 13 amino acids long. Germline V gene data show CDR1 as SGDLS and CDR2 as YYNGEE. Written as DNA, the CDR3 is TGTGCCAGCAGCGAGGGGGCTGGCTATGGCTACACCTTC. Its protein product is CASSEGAGYGYTF.

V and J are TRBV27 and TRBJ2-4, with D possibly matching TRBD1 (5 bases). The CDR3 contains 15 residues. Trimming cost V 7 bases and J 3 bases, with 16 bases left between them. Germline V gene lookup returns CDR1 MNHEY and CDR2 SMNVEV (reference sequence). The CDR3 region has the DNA TGTGCCAGCACCGTAGTCAGGGTGGTCAAAAACATTCAGTACTTC. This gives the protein CASTVVRVVKNIQYF.

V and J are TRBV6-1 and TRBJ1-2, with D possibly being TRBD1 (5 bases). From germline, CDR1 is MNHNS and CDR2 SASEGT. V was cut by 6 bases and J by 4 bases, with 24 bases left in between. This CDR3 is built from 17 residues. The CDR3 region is CASRGEGTPTHFYGYTF. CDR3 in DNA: TGTGCCAGCAGAGGTGAGGGGACGCCAACCCACTTCTATGGCTACACCTTC.

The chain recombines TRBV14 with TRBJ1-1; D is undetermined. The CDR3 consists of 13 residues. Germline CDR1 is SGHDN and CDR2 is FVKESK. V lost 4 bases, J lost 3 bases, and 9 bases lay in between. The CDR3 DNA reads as TGTGCCAGCAGCCCAGCTTTTTACACTGAAGCTTTCTTT. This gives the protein CASSPAFYTEAFF.

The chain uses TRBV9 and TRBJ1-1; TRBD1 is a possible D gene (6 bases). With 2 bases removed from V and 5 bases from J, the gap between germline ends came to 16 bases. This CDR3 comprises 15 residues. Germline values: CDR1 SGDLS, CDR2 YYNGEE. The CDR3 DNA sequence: TGTGCCAGCAGCGTTCAGACAGGCGCGGGGACTGAAGCTTTCTTT. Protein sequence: CASSVQTGAGTEAFF.

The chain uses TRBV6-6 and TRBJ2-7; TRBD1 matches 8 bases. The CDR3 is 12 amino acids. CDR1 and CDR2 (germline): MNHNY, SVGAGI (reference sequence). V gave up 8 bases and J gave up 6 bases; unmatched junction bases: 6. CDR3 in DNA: TGTGCCAGCGGGGACAGGCTGATCGAGCAGTACTTC. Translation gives CASGDRLIEQYF.

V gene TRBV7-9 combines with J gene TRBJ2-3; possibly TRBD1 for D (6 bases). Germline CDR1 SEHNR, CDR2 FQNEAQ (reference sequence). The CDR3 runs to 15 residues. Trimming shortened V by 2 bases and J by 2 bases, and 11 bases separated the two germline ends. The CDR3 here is CASSLSSGATDTQYF. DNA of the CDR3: TGTGCCAGCAGCTTAAGTTCAGGGGCCACAGATACGCAGTATTTT. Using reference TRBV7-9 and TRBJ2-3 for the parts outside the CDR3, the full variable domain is DTGVSQNPRHKITKRGQNVTFRCDPISEHNRLYWYRQTLGQGPEFLTYFQNEAQLEKSRLLSDRFSAERPKGSFSTLEIQRTEQGDSAMYLCASSLSSGATDTQYFGPGTRLTVL.

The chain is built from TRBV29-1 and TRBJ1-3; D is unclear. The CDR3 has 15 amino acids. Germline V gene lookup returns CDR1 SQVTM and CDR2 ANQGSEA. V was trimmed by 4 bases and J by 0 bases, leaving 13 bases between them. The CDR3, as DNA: TGCAGCGTTGCGGGGAGGACCCTCTCTGGAAACACCATATATTTT. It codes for CSVAGRTLSGNTIYF.

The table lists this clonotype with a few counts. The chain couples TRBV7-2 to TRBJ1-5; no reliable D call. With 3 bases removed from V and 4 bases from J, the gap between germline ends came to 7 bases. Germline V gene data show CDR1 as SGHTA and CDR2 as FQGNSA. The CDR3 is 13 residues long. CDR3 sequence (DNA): TGTGCCAGCAGCTTCGGAGCGAATCAGCCCCAGCATTTT. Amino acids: CASSFGANQPQHF.

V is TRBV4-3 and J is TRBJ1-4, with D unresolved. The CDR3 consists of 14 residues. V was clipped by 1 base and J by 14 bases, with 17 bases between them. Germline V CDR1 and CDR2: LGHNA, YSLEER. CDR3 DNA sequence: TGCGCCAGCAGCCAAGGGTACATGGGGATTGAGCTGTTTTTT. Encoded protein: CASSQGYMGIELFF.

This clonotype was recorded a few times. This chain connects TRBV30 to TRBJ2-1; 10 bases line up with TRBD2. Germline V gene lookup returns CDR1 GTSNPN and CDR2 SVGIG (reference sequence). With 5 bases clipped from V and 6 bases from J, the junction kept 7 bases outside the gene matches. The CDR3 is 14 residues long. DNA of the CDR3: TGTGCCTGGTCGAGCGGGGGGGAATCCAATGAGCAGTTCTTC. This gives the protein CAWSSGGESNEQFF.

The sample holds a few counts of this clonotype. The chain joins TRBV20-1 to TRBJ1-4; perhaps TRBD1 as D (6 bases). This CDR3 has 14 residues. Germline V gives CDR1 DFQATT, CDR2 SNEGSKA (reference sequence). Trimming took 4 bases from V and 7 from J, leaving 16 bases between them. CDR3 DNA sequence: TGCAGTGCTATGCCAGGGGTTAACGGTGAAAAACTGTTTTTT. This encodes CSAMPGVNGEKLFF.

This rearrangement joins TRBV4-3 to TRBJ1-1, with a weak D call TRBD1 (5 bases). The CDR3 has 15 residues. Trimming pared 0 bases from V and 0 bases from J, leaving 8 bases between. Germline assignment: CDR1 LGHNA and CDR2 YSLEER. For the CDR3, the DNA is TGCGCCAGCAGCCAAGACGTGGACATGAACACTGAAGCTTTCTTT. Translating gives CASSQDVDMNTEAFF.

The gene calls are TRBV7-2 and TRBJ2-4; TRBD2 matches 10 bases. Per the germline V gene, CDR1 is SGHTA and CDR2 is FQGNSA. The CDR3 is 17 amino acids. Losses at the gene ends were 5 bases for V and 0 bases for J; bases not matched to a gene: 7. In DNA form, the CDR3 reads TGTGCCAGCAGCCCCAGGACTAGCGGACTAGCCAAAAACATTCAGTACTTC. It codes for CASSPRTSGLAKNIQYF.

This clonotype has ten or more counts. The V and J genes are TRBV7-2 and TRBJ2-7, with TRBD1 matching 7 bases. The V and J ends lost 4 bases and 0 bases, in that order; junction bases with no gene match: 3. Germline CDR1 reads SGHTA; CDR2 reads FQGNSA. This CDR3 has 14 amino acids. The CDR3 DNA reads TGTGCCAGCAGCTGGGACAGTCCCTCCTACGAGCAGTACTTC. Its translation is CASSWDSPSYEQYF.

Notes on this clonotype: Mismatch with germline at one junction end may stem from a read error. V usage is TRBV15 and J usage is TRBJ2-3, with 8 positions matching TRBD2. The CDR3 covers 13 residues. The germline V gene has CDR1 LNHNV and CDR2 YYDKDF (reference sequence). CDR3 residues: CASRAGVRDTQYF. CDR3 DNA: TGCGCCAGCCGAGCGGGGGTACGAGATACGCAGTATTTT.

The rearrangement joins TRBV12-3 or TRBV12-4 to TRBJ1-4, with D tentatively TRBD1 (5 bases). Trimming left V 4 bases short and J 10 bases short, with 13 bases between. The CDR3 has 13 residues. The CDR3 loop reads CASSSDRGVKLFF. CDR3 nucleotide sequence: TGTGCCAGCAGTTCTGACAGAGGGGTAAAACTGTTTTTT.

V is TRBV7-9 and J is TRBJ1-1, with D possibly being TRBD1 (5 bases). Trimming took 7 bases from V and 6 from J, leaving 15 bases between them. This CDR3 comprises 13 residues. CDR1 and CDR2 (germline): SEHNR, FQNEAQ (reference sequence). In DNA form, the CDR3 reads TGTGCCAGCACCGGGACGGGAGTGGCTGAAGCTTTCTTT. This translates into CASTGTGVAEAFF. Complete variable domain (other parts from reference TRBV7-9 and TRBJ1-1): DTGVSQNPRHKITKRGQNVTFRCDPISEHNRLYWYRQTLGQGPEFLTYFQNEAQLEKSRLLSDRFSAERPKGSFSTLEIQRTEQGDSAMYLCASTGTGVAEAFFGQGTRLTVV.

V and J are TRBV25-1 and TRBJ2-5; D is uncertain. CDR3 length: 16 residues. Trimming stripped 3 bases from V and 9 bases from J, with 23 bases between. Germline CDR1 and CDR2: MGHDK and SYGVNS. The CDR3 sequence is CASSEPTNRSPRSQYF. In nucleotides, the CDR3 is TGTGCCAGCAGTGAGCCGACAAACCGAAGTCCCAGGTCCCAGTACTTC.

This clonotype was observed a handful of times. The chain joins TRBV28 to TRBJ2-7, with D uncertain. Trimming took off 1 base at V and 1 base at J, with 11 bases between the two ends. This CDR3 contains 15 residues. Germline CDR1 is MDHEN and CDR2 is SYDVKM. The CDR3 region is CASSLLDGFSYEQYF. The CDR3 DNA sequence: TGTGCCAGCAGTTTATTGGACGGATTTTCCTACGAGCAGTACTTC.

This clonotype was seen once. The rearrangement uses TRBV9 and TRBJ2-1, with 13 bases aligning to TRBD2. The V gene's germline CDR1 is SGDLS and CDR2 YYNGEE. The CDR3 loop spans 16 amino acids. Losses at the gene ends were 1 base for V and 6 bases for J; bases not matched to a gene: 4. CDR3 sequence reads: CASSVTSGGGRNEQFF. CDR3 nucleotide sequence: TGTGCCAGCAGCGTAACTAGCGGGGGGGGACGCAATGAGCAGTTCTTC.

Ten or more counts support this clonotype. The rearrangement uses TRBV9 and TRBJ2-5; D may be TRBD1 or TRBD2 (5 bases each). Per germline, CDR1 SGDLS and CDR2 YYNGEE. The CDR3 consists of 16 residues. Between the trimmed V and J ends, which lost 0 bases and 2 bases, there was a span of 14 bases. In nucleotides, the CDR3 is TGTGCCAGCAGCGTAGGATTCGGGGCAGTACAAGAGACCCAGTACTTC. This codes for CASSVGFGAVQETQYF.

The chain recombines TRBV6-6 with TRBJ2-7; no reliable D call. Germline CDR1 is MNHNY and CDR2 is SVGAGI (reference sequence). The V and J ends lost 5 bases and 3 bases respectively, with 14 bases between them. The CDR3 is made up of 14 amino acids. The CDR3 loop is CASSPLMGSYEQYF. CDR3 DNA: TGTGCCAGCAGTCCCTTGATGGGAAGCTACGAGCAGTACTTC.

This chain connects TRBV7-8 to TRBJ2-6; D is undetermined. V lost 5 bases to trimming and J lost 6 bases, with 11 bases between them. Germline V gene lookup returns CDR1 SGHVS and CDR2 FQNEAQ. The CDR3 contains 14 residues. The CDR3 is CASSQDLLANVLTF. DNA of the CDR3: TGTGCCAGCAGCCAAGACCTTCTGGCCAACGTCCTGACTTTC.

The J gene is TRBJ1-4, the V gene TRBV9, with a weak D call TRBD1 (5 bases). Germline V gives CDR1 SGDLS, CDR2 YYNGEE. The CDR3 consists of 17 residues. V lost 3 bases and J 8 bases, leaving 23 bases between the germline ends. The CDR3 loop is CASSGRGDRTLGEKLFF. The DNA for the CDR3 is TGTGCCAGCAGCGGGCGGGGCGACCGGACTCTAGGCGAAAAACTGTTTTTT.

In DNA form, the CDR3 reads TGCAGTGCTAGAGATATTTATGGGCAGGACGATAATTCACCCCTCCACTTT. Translation: CSARDIYGQDDNSPLHF. The genes are TRBV20-1 and TRBJ1-6; no clear D gene. This CDR3 is built from 17 residues. The germline V and J ends were trimmed by 0 bases and 5 bases, with 17 bases remaining between them. CDR1 and CDR2 from the germline V gene are DFQATT and SNEGSKA (reference sequence).

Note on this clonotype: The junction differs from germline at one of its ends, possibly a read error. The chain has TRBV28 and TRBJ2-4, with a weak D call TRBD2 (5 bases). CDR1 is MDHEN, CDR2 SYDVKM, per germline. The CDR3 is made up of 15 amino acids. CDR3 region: CASSPWTLAENIQYF. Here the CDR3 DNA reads TGTGCCAGCAGTCCGTGGACTTTAGCCGAAAACATTCAGTACTTC.

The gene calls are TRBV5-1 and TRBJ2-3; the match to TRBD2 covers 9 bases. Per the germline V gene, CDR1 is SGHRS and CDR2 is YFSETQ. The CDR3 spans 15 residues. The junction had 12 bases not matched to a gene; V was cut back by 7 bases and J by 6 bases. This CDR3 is CASEASGAVGDTQYF. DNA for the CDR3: TGCGCCAGCGAGGCTAGCGGGGCGGTTGGCGATACGCAGTATTTT. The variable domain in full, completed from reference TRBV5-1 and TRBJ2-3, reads KAGVTQTPRYLIKTRGQQVTLSCSPISGHRSVSWYQQTPGQGLQFLFEYFSETQRNKGNFPGRFSGRQFSNSRSEMNVSTLELGDSALYLCASEASGAVGDTQYFGPGTRLTVL.